The following is a TCR beta chain sequence with its context. The sample originates from a study of T cell changes during pregnancy in multiple sclerosis. CDR1 is LNHDA, CDR2 SQIVND, per germline (reference sequence). Trimming stripped 2 bases from V and 3 bases from J, with 10 bases between. The CDR3 is 14 amino acids. Assay used: immunoSEQ multiplex PCR; TCRdb lists only in-frame clones, some missing. Of about 130,000 clones detected, around 95% appear once; the ten largest clones hold more than 0.4%. The chain joins TRBV19 to TRBJ2-5, with D unresolved. Sample: peripheral blood, taken after pregnancy. This receptor was obtained from a female donor with multiple sclerosis, enrolled in a pregnancy study. The CDR3 bases are TGTGCCAGTAGTATAAGCGAAGGAGAAGAGACCCAGTACTTC. It encodes CASSISEGEETQYF.